The rows below give T cell receptor beta chains drawn from one sample of a study of T cell repertoires in cytomegalovirus infection. The antigens these receptors bind are not known. TCRdb called the reads again in MiXCR, with one record for every CDR3 protein. The sample consists of about 900,000 distinct CDR3 sequences, roughly 30% of them appearing once. The sample was cultured CD8+ T cells from PBMCs, taken from culture after CMV antigen stimulation. Receptor source: a human donor in good health (CMV status not recorded). Some clones in this sample may be carry-over from other donors' samples. CDR3s leave out the opening cysteine and the closing phenylalanine or tryptophan.

>TRBJ1-5|TRBV27
ASGQGGLNQPQH
>TRBJ1-1|TRBV7-9
ASSSTDASTVVAF
>TRBJ2-1|TRBV11-2
ASTLRGGDPTYNEQF
>TRBJ2-1|TRBV10-3
AISELAGGPDEQF
>TRBJ2-3|TRBV7-3
ASSPGASGVNTQY
>TRBJ2-2|TRBV27
ASSEREGNTGELF
>TRBJ1-2|TRBV12-3/TRBV12-4
ASSLWALDVNYGYT
>TRBJ1-5|TRBV7-9
ASSLYPRDNQPQH
>TRBJ1-2|TRBV6-2/TRBV6-3
ASMDIQTDYGYT
>TRBJ2-5|TRBV27
ASSPGTLRRETQY
>TRBJ2-7|TRBV7-2
ASSLTGSDEQY
>TRBJ2-5|TRBV20-1
SARENLPGLFFGTQY
>TRBJ2-1|TRBV27
ASAGSHNEQF
>TRBJ1-4|TRBV7-9
ASSPPGGSTNEKLF
>TRBJ2-5|TRBV10-3
AISALAGGRETQY
>TRBJ2-3|TRBV7-1
ASSPPGGGRQADTQY
>TRBJ1-2|TRBV7-8
TSSLRLVGKSYGYT
>TRBJ1-1|TRBV29-1
SVDLLQDTTNTEAF
>TRBJ2-3|TRBV10-3
ATNGGGTDTQY
>TRBJ1-6|TRBV5-6
ASSFSSAGGYNSPLH
>TRBJ1-2|TRBV6-6
ASSYSLTGGYGYT
>TRBJ1-1|TRBV18
ASSHGRSMNTEAF
>TRBJ2-4|TRBV7-4
ASSHRTENIQY
>TRBJ2-3|TRBV19
ASSKATDTQY
>TRBJ2-1|TRBV5-5
ASSLLSGFEQF
>TRBJ2-1|TRBV4-1
ASSQTTRNEQF
>TRBJ1-3|TRBV12-3/TRBV12-4
ASSFFRWDKKGPGNTIY
>TRBJ2-3|TRBV5-6
ASSLGTPSTDTQY
>TRBJ2-1|TRBV27
ASSQTGGIGQF
>TRBJ2-1|TRBV7-7
ASSPRALTSGGANEQF
>TRBJ2-1|TRBV7-9
ASSSNKPGFQGSYNEQF
>TRBJ1-1|TRBV4-3
ASSPGQVHTEAF
>TRBJ1-2|TRBV6-5
ASSYDPSNYGYT
>TRBJ1-1|TRBV27
ASSTQGQNTEAF
>TRBJ1-1|TRBV4-2
ASSQDRDWAREVEATEAF
>TRBJ2-3|TRBV27
ASSFGRGDTQY
>TRBJ2-3|TRBV7-6
ASSLQPRGGGTTDTQY
>TRBJ1-2|TRBV6-5
ASSYPGLTNGYT
>TRBJ1-6|TRBV5-5
ASSAYRDRLNSPLH
>TRBJ2-3|TRBV7-9
ASSLAGIDTQY
>TRBJ2-5|TRBV7-3
ASSLNPGLQETQY
>TRBJ2-1|TRBV6-5
ASSYSQGDYNEQF
>TRBJ2-5|TRBV10-3
AISESDRKETQY
>TRBJ2-3|TRBV10-3
AISDLGLGTDTQY
>TRBJ2-2|TRBV7-6
ASSPGKAGELF
>TRBJ1-1|TRBV12-5
ASGRANTEAF
>TRBJ2-3|TRBV10-3
AIRRRGGLN
>TRBJ2-7|TRBV7-6
ASSYSGTGGFNEQY
>TRBJ2-5|TRBV5-4
ASSFRQGAGETQY
>TRBJ1-1|TRBV7-8
ASSLATDNTEAF
>TRBJ2-5|TRBV7-6
ASSLGQTGLQETQY